Below, one T cell receptor (beta chain) is given with its context. As yet, its antigen is unknown. The CDR3 sequence is 14 residues long. V shed 5 bases and J shed 5 bases, with 16 bases lying between them. RNA totalling 0.5 to 1 ug underwent reverse transcription with random hexamers. From the immunoSEQ multiplex PCR reads, TCRdb called clonotypes with MiXCR, one entry per CDR3 protein. The sample holds 250,000 to 300,000 distinct CDR3 sequences; approximately 90% are singletons and the top ten take less than 0.2%. The sample is drawn from a study of CD8 T cells in Susac syndrome. CD8+ and CD4+ T cells from blood underwent TCR beta sequencing, which was carried out in a high-throughput format. Study outcomes and limitations: Acknowledgment was made by the study that its TCR sequencing and HLA analysis involved a relatively small number of individuals.

The sample consisted of CD8+ T cells from PBMCs. The origin of this receptor is a human donor with multiple sclerosis. The chain employs TRBV12-3 or TRBV12-4 and TRBJ2-7; D unresolved. In DNA, the CDR3 is TGTGCCAGCAGTCCTGAGAGTAGGGCAAACGAGCAGTACTTC. Translation: CASSPESRANEQYF.